The T cell receptor beta chain under discussion was sequenced for a study of T cell responses to AZD1222 COVID-19 vaccine. Produced via immunoSEQ multiplex PCR; TCRdb's table is partial and in-frame only. The sample includes about 170,000 clones, 75% to 95% of them seen just once. As to this clone: Its specificity is unknown.

V dropped 4 bases and J dropped 8 bases, with 17 bases sitting between them. This CDR3 region has 14 residues. Germline lookup yields CDR1 PRHDT and CDR2 FYEKMQ (reference sequence). Overall study results and limits: White British donors predominated, females outnumbered males, and clonal diversity was possibly underestimated.

The sample in question was peripheral blood, obtained on day 0 of AZD1222 vaccination. The receptor was isolated from an adult in good health. The V gene is TRBV13, the J gene TRBJ1-2; D perhaps matches TRBD1 (6 bases). CDR3 residues: CASSSRGSAGGYTF. CDR3 coding DNA: TGTGCCAGCAGCTCCAGGGGCTCAGCGGGGGGCTACACCTTC.